This T cell receptor (beta chain) was sequenced during a study of cytomegalovirus exposure and HLA in healthy donors. General study points: Analyzed later, association rates of TCRs varied across HLA loci, with DRB1 most and HLA-C fewest. Most of the TCR beta V segments (in an earlier analysis) were productive either about 87% or about 30% of the time.

V was clipped by 3 bases and J by 6 bases, with 18 bases between them. This CDR3 spans 15 amino acids. The germline V gene has CDR1 KGHSH and CDR2 LQKENI. About this clone: What it recognizes is unknown.

PCR employed 60 Vbeta and 13 Jbeta primers. This table comes from immunoSEQ multiplex PCR, and its TCRdb copy is limited to in-frame clones, with some not included. The sample has approximately 97,000 clones; 81% are singletons. The TCR originated in a woman aged 70-85 years in good health and CMV-seropositive. Material for sequencing was PBMCs. The chain is built from TRBV18 and TRBJ2-7; TRBD2 is a possible D gene (6 bases). CDR3 sequence (DNA): TGTGCCAGCTCACCGCTAGAGGGAGAGCGGGTCGAGCAGTACTTC. It yields the protein CASSPLEGERVEQYF.